This TCR beta chain was obtained from a study of control samples from healthy donors and cancer patients. Sequencing used immunoSEQ multiplex PCR; TCRdb keeps in-frame clones, though not all of them. Seen here are 100,000 to 150,000 clones, around 93% observed once, and the top ten hold 8.6%. CDR1 is MNHNY, CDR2 SVGAGI, per germline (reference sequence). V was pared by 2 bases and J by 2 bases, with 9 bases between. The CDR3 contains 15 residues. This clonotype originated in a young man in good health. V gene TRBV6-6 combines with J gene TRBJ2-2, with D hard to call. Material for sequencing was blood. CDR3 bases: TGTGCCAGCAGTTACCGTACCCCAAACACCGGGGAGCTGTTTTTT. Translating gives CASSYRTPNTGELFF.